This TCR beta chain derives from a study of blood T cell repertoires in COVID-19. Study information: In each case, the material was cDNA or gDNA derived from T cells, B-cell-depleted T cells, or PBMCs.

Per the original methods: Amplified reference gene primers provided the basis for estimating nucleated cell counts. This table comes from immunoSEQ multiplex PCR, and its TCRdb copy is limited to in-frame clones, with some not included. The DNA gave D and trimming, while V, J and clone size come from that table. The top ten hold 8% of the sample, which has about 150,000 clones, roughly 88% seen once. This clone was found a few times. Germline lookup yields CDR1 MGHDK and CDR2 SYGVNS. The CDR3 consists of 16 residues. V was shortened by 7 bases and J by 0 bases, with 16 bases between the two germline ends. Seattle participants joined during active infection and were tracked over time.

The sequenced sample consisted of peripheral blood. This TCR was sampled from a woman aged 55-70 years with COVID-19, enrolled during active disease. The gene calls are TRBV25-1 and TRBJ1-3; D remains ambiguous. This CDR3 is CASTRSGGYSGNTIYF. The CDR3 DNA sequence: TGTGCCAGCACCCGAAGTGGAGGGTACTCTGGAAACACCATATATTTT. The full variable domain, completed using reference TRBV25-1 and TRBJ1-3, is EADIYQTPRYLVIGTGKKITLECSQTMGHDKMYWYQQDPGMELHLIHYSYGVNSTEKGDLSSESTVSRIRTEHFPLTLESARPSHTSQYLCASTRSGGYSGNTIYFGEGSWLTVV.